The subject of this entry is one TCR beta chain. The data were produced by immunoSEQ multiplex PCR, yet TCRdb's version contains in-frame clones alone and is incomplete. The sample gives hundreds of thousands of clones, around 82% of which show up once; around 6% is in the top ten. This specimen comes from a study of blood T cell repertoires in COVID-19. On the study more broadly: Sources were T cells, B-cell-depleted T cells, or PBMCs; the material itself was cDNA or gDNA.

Trimming took 2 bases from V and 9 from J; bases not matched to a gene: 13. Germline loops: CDR1 MDHEN, CDR2 SYDVKM. This CDR3 is built from 16 residues. The V call is TRBV28, the J call TRBJ1-5, with 7 bases identical to TRBD1. The TCR comes from an older man with acute or convalescent COVID-19. The sequenced material came from peripheral blood. The CDR3 DNA sequence: TGTGCCAGCAGTTTAAACGACAGGGTCCTATCTGGGCCCCAGCATTTT. Protein product: CASSLNDRVLSGPQHF.